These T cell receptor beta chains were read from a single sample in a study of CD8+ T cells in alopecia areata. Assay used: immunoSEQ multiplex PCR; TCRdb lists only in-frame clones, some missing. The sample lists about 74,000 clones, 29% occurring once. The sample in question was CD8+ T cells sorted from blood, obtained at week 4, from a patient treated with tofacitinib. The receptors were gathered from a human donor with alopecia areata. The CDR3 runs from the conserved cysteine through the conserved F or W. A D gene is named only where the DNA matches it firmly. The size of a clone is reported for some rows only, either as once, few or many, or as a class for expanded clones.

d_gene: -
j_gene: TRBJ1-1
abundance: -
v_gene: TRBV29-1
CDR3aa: CSVAGAFF
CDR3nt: TGCAGCGTTGCAGGAGCTTTCTTT

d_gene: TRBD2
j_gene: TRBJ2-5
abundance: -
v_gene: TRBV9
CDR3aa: CASSVYTSGQETQYF
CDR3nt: TGTGCCAGCAGCGTCTACACTAGCGGACAAGAGACCCAGTACTTC

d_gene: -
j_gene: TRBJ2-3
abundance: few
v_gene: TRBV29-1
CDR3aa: CSVEGLVGTDTQYF
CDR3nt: TGCAGCGTTGAAGGGCTAGTTGGCACAGATACGCAGTATTTT

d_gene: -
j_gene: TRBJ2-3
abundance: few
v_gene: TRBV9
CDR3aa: CASSVLGPDTQYF
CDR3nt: TGTGCCAGCAGCGTATTGGGGCCGGATACGCAGTATTTT

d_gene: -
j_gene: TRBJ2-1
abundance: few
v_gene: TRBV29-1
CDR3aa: CSVRVSYNEQFF
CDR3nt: TGCAGCGTCCGGGTCTCCTACAATGAGCAGTTCTTC

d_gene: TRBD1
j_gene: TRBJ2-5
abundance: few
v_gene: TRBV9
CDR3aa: CASSRDSGMYQETQYF
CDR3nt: TGTGCCAGCAGCCGGGACAGCGGAATGTACCAAGAGACCCAGTACTTC

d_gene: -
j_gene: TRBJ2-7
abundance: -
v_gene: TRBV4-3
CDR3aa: CASSQVHRDQDEQYF
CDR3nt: TGCGCCAGCAGCCAAGTCCACCGGGACCAAGACGAGCAGTACTTC

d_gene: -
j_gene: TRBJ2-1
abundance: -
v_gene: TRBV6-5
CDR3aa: CASSSQGTYNEQFF
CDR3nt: TGTGCCAGCAGTTCCCAGGGCACGTACAATGAGCAGTTCTTC

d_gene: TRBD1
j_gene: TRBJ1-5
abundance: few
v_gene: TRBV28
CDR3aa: CASSLGTGKGPQHF
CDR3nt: TGTGCCAGCAGTTTAGGGACAGGGAAAGGGCCCCAGCATTTT

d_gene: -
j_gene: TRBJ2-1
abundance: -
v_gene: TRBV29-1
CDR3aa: CSFDGRYEQFF
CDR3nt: TGCAGCTTCGACGGGCGTTATGAGCAGTTCTTC

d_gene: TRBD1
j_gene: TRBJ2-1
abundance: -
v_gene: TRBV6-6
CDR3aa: CASRPGTGDNEQFF
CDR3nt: TGTGCCAGCAGACCCGGGACAGGAGACAATGAGCAGTTCTTC

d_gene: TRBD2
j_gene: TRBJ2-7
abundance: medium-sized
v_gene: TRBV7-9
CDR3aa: CASTLTGLAGDEQYF
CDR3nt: TGTGCCAGCACGCTTACCGGACTAGCGGGAGACGAGCAGTACTTC

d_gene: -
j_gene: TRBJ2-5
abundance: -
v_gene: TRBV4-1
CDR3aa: CASSHPGTSEETQYF
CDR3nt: TGCGCCAGCAGCCACCCAGGGACGTCAGAAGAGACCCAGTACTTC

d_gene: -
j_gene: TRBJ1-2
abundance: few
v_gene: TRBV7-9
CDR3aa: CASSAGGQPWGYTF
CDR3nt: TGTGCCAGCAGCGCGGGGGGGCAGCCCTGGGGCTACACCTTC

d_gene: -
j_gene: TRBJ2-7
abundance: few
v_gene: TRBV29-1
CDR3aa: CSVRYGSEQYF
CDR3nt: TGCAGCGTGCGGTATGGGAGCGAGCAGTACTTC

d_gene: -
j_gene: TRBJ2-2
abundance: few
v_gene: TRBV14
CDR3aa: CASSRTGWNTGELFF
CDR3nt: TGTGCCAGCAGCCGTACGGGCTGGAACACCGGGGAGCTGTTTTTT

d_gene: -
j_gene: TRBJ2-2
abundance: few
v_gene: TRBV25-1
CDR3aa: CASSEGWELFF
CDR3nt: TGTGCCAGCAGTGAGGGCTGGGAGCTGTTTTTT

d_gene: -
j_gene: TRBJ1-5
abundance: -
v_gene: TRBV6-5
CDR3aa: CASSTGIRGQPQHF
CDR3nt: TGTGCCAGCAGTACCGGGATCAGGGGTCAGCCCCAGCATTTT

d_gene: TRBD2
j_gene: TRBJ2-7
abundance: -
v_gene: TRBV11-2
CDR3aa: CASSFGTLRLAGDYEQYF
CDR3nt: TGTGCCAGCAGCTTCGGGACACTCAGACTAGCGGGGGACTACGAGCAGTACTTC

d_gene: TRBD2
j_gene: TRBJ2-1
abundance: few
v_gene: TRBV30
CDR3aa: CAWSGVAGGEQFF
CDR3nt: TGTGCCTGGAGTGGAGTAGCGGGAGGTGAGCAGTTCTTC

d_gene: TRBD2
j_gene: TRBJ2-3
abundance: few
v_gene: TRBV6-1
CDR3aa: CASRWLAGVSDTQYF
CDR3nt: TGTGCCAGCAGGTGGCTAGCGGGAGTTTCAGATACGCAGTATTTT

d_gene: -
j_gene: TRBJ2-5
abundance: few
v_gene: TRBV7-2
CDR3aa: CASRLSFGSASREQYF
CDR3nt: TGTGCCAGCAGGTTGTCTTTCGGTAGCGCGTCTAGGGAGCAGTACTTC

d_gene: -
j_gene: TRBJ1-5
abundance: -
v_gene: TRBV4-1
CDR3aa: CASSLGGWQPQHF
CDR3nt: TGCGCCAGCAGCCTCGGGGGCTGGCAGCCCCAGCATTTT

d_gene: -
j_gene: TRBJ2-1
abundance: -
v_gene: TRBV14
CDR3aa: CASSPGGNEQFF
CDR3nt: TGTGCCAGCAGCCCAGGCGGCAATGAGCAGTTCTTC

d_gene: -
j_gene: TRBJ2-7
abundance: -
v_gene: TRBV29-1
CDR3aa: CSVEGGQTYEQYF
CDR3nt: TGCAGCGTTGAGGGAGGCCAGACCTACGAGCAGTACTTC

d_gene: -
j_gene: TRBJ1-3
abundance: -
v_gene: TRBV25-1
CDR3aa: CASSDPGGEAGNTIYF
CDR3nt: TGTGCCAGCAGTGACCCTGGGGGTGAGGCTGGAAACACCATATATTTT

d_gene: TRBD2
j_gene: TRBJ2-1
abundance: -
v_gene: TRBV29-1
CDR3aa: CSGGLAGGLNEQFF
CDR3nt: TGCAGCGGGGGACTAGCGGGAGGGCTCAATGAGCAGTTCTTC

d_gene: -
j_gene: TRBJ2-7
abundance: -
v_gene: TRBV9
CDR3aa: CASSPRSDSYEQYF
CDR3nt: TGTGCCAGCAGCCCCCGATCGGACAGCTACGAGCAGTACTTC

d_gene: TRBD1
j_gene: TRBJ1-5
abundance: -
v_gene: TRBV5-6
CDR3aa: CASSPGTGSQPQHF
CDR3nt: TGTGCCAGCAGCCCGGGGACAGGGAGTCAGCCCCAGCATTTT

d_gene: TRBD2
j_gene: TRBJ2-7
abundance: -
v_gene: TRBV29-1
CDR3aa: CSVEVAGESYEQYF
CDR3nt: TGCAGCGTTGAGGTAGCGGGAGAATCCTACGAGCAGTACTTC

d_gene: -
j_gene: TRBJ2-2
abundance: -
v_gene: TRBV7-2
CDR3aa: CAHGTGSGELFF
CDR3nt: TGTGCCCACGGGACGGGGTCCGGGGAGCTGTTTTTT

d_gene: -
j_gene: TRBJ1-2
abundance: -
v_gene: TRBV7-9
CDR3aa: CASSLIAQRGYTF
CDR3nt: TGTGCCAGCAGCCTTATAGCGCAGAGGGGCTACACCTTC

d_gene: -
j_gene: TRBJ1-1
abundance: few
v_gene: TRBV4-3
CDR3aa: CASSQVEGEAFF
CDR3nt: TGCGCCAGCAGCCAAGTAGAGGGTGAAGCTTTCTTT

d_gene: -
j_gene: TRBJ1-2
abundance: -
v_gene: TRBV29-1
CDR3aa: CSVAEGSNYGYTF
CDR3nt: TGCAGCGTCGCGGAGGGTTCTAACTATGGCTACACCTTC

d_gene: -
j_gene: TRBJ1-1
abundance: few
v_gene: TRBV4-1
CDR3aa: CASSQGGGVTEAFF
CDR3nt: TGCGCCAGCAGCCAAGGGGGCGGGGTGACTGAAGCTTTCTTT

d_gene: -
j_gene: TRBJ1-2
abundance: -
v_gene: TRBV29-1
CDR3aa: CSVAGEEAYGYTF
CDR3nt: TGCAGCGTTGCTGGGGAGGAGGCCTATGGCTACACCTTC

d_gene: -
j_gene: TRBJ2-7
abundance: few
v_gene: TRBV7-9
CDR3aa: CASSPWGGALRSEQYF
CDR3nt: TGTGCCAGCAGCCCGTGGGGGGGGGCGCTCCGAAGCGAGCAGTACTTC

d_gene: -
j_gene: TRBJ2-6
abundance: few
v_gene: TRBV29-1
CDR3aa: CSVEMSSSIDANVLTF
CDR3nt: TGCAGCGTTGAAATGAGCAGTTCCATTGACGCCAACGTCCTGACTTTC

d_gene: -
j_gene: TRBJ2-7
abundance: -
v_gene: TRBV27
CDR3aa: CASSPQGRRSSYEQYF
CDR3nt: TGTGCCAGCAGTCCCCAAGGGAGACGGAGCTCCTACGAGCAGTACTTC

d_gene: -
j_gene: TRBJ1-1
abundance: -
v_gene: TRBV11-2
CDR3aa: CASSLGVAGDTEAFF
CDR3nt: TGTGCCAGCAGCTTAGGTGTAGCGGGAGACACTGAAGCTTTCTTT

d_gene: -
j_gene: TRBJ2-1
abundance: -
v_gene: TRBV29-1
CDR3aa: CSVESVGQPNEQFF
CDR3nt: TGCAGCGTTGAAAGCGTGGGGCAGCCCAATGAGCAGTTCTTC

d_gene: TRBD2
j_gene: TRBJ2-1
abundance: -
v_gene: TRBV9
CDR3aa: CASSVSGSYNEQFF
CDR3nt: TGTGCCAGCAGCGTAAGCGGGAGCTACAATGAGCAGTTCTTC

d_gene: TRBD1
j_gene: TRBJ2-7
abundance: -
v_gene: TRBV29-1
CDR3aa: CSVEVTGVITYEQYF
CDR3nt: TGCAGCGTTGAAGTTACAGGGGTTATAACCTACGAGCAGTACTTC

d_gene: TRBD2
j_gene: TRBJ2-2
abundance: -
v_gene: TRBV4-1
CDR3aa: CASSPLAGEAGELFF
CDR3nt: TGCGCCAGCAGCCCACTAGCGGGAGAGGCCGGGGAGCTGTTTTTT

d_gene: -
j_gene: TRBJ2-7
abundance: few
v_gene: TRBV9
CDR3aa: CASSVGEVSYEQYF
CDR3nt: TGTGCCAGCAGCGTGGGGGAGGTCTCCTACGAGCAGTACTTC

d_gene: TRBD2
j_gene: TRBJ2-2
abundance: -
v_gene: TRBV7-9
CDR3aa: CASSLAGEDGELFF
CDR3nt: TGTGCCAGCAGCTTGGCGGGAGAGGACGGGGAGCTGTTTTTT

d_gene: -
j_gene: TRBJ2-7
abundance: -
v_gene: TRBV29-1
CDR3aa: CSVGRDYEQYF
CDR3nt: TGCAGCGTTGGGCGGGACTACGAGCAGTACTTC

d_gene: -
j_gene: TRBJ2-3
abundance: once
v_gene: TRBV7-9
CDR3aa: CAGEPDTQYF
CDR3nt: TGTGCCGGAGAACCAGATACGCAGTATTTT

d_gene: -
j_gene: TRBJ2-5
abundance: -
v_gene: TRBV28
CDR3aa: CASSPLQGETQYF
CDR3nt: TGTGCCAGCAGTCCCCTACAGGGTGAGACCCAGTACTTC